This T cell receptor (beta chain) was recovered during a study of control samples from healthy donors and cancer patients. V lost 1 base and J 1 base, leaving 8 bases between the germline ends. Looked up from germline, CDR1 is KGHSH and CDR2 is LQKENI. This CDR3 has 15 amino acids. Clones were sequenced by immunoSEQ multiplex PCR, and TCRdb holds only the in-frame ones, with some missing. The sample includes some 160,000 clones, roughly 90% of them seen just once. The chain couples TRBV18 to TRBJ1-5; D not certain. Sequencing input: blood. The clonotype was recovered from a young woman in good health. The DNA for the CDR3 is TGTGCCAGCTCACCACTCCGGTCCAGCAATCAGCCCCAGCATTTT. Amino acids: CASSPLRSSNQPQHF.